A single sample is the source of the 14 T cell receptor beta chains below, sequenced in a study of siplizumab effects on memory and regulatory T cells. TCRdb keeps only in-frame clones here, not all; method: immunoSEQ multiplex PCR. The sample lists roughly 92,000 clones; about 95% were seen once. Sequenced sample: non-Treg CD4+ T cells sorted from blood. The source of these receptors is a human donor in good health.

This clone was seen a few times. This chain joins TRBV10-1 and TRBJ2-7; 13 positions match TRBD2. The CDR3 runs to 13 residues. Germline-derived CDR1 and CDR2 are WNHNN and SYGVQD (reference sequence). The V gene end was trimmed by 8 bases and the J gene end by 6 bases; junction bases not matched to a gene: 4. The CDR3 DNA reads TGCGCCAGCGGACGGACTAGCGGGAGCGAGCAGTACTTC. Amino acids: CASGRTSGSEQYF.

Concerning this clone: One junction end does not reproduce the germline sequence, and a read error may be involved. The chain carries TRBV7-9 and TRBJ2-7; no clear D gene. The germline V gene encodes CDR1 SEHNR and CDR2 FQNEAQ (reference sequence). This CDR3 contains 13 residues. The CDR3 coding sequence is TGTGCCAGCAGCTTAGCTCTACCGCAGCCCGGTGGGTTC. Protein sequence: CASSLALPQPGGF.

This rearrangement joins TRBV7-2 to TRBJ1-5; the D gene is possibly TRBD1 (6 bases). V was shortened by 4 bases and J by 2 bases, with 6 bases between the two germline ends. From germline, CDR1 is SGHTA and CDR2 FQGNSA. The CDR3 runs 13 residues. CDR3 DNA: TGTGCCAGCAGCTACAGGGGCAATCAGCCCCAGCATTTT. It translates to CASSYRGNQPQHF.

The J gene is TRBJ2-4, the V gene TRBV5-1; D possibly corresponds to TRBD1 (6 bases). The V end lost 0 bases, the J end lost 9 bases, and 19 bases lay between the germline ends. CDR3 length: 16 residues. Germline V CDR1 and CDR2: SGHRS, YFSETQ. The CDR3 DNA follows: TGCGCCAGCAGCTTGGATGGGACAACGATCGGAATCATTCAGTACTTC. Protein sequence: CASSLDGTTIGIIQYF. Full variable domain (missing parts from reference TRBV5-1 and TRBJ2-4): KAGVTQTPRYLIKTRGQQVTLSCSPISGHRSVSWYQQTPGQGLQFLFEYFSETQRNKGNFPGRFSGRQFSNSRSEMNVSTLELGDSALYLCASSLDGTTIGIIQYFGAGTRLSVL.

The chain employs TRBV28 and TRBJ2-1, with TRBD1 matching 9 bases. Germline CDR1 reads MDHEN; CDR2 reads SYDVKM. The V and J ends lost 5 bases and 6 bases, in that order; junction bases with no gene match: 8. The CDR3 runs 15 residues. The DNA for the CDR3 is TGTGCCAGCAGTCCCCGGGGACAGGGACGCAATGAGCAGTTCTTC. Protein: CASSPRGQGRNEQFF.

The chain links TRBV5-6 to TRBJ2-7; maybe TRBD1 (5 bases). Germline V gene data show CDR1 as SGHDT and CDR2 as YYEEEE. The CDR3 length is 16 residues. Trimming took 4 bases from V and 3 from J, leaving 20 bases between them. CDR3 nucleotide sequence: TGTGCCAGCAGCCAGGCAGGTTGGGGCTCGTTCTACGAGCAGTACTTC. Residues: CASSQAGWGSFYEQYF.

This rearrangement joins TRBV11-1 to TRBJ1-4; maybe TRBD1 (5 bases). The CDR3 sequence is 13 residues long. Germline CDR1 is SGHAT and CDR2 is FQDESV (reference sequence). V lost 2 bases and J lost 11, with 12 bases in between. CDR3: CASSLQGVPKLFF. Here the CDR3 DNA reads TGTGCCAGCAGCTTACAGGGTGTCCCGAAACTGTTTTTT.

The CDR3 spells CASSAGTDTQYF. DNA for the CDR3: TGCGCCAGCAGCGCAGGCACAGATACGCAGTATTTT. V and J are TRBV10-2 and TRBJ2-3, with D unresolved. Trimming pared 6 bases from V and 1 base from J, leaving 5 bases between. The germline V gene encodes CDR1 WSHSY and CDR2 SAAADI. CDR3 length equals 12 residues.

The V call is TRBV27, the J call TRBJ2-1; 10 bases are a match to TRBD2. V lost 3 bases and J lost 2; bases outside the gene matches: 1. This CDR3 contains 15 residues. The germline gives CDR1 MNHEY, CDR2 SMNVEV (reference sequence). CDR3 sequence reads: CASSFLAGAYNEQFF. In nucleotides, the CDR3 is TGTGCCAGCAGTTTTCTAGCGGGAGCCTACAATGAGCAGTTCTTC.

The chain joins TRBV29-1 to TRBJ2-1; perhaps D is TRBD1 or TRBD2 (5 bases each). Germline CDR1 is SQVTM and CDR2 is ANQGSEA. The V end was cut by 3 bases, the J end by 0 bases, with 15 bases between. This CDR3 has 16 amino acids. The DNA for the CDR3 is TGCAGCGTTGACCGGGCTGGGACCAGCTCCTACAATGAGCAGTTCTTC. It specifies CSVDRAGTSSYNEQFF.

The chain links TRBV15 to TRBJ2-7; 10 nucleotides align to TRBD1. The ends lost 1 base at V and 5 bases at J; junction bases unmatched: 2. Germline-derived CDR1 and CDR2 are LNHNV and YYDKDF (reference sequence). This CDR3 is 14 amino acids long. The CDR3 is CATSRGGTGDEQYF. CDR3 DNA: TGTGCCACCAGCAGAGGTGGGACAGGGGACGAGCAGTACTTC.

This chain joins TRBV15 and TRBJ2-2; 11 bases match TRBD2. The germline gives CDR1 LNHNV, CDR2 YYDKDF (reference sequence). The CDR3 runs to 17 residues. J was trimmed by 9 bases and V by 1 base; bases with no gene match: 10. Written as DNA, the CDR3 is TGTGCCACCAGCAGAGGACATAGCGGGAGGGCCTTTAGGGAGCTGTTTTTT. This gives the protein CATSRGHSGRAFRELFF.

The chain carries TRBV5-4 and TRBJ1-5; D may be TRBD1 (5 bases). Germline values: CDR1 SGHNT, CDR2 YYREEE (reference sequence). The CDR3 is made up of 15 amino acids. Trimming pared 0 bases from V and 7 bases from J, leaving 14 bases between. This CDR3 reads CASSLGSGAGQPQHF. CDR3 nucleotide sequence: TGTGCCAGCAGCTTGGGCTCCGGGGCCGGGCAGCCCCAGCATTTT.

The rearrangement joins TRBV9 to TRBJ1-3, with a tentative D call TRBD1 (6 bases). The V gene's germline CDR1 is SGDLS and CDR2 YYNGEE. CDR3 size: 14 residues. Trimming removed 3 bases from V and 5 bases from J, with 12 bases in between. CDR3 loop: CASSAQQGRNTIYF. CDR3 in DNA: TGTGCCAGCAGCGCACAACAGGGAAGAAACACCATATATTTT.